The 30 T cell receptor beta chains below were found in one sample sequenced in a study of blood T cell repertoires in COVID-19. Measured with immunoSEQ multiplex PCR; TCRdb has only the in-frame clones, and not every one. Counted here are around 250,000 clones, about 86% occurring once; the ten biggest clones make up 6.2%. The sequenced material came from peripheral blood. The receptors come from a man aged 55 to 70 with acute or convalescent COVID-19.

The CDR3 here is CASSVGLERSYNEQFF. The CDR3 bases are TGTGCCAGCAGCGTGGGACTAGAGCGCTCCTACAATGAGCAGTTCTTC. V is TRBV9 and J is TRBJ2-1, with 8 bases fitting TRBD2. The CDR3 totals 16 residues. Germline lookup yields CDR1 SGDLS and CDR2 YYNGEE. J was trimmed by 0 bases and V by 2 bases; bases with no gene match: 4.

The chain uses TRBV7-3 and TRBJ2-3; the match to TRBD2 covers 9 bases. V was pared by 5 bases and J by 4 bases, with 7 bases of the junction left unmatched. Looked up from germline, CDR1 is SGHTA and CDR2 is FQGTGA. The CDR3 contains 15 residues. The CDR3 region is CASSNSGSWSDTQYF. The CDR3 coding sequence is TGTGCCAGCAGCAATAGCGGGAGTTGGTCAGATACGCAGTATTTT.

The V gene is TRBV6-2 or TRBV6-3, the J gene TRBJ2-6, with D perhaps TRBD2 (5 bases). The germline gives CDR1 MNHEY, CDR2 SVGEGT. The CDR3 has 17 amino acids. V lost 6 bases, J lost 0 bases, and 15 bases lay in between. CDR3 coding DNA: TGTGCCAGCAGCAGCGGCACGATAATCTCTGGGGCCAACGTCCTGACTTTC. Protein sequence: CASSSGTIISGANVLTF.

This chain uses TRBV24-1 with TRBJ1-4; 9 positions agree with TRBD1. J was trimmed by 7 bases and V by 4 bases; bases with no gene match: 3. CDR3 length: 14 amino acids. Germline lookup yields CDR1 KGHDR and CDR2 SFDVKD. The CDR3 loop reads CATSETGGTEKLFF. In nucleotides, the CDR3 is TGTGCCACCAGTGAGACAGGGGGAACTGAAAAACTGTTTTTT.

Concerning this clone itself: Within the sample, other DNA sequences also encode this same CDR3. The V gene is TRBV9, the J gene TRBJ2-2; a possible D gene is TRBD2 (5 bases). CDR3 length: 14 amino acids. V was trimmed by 4 bases and J by 5 bases, leaving 12 bases between them. CDR1 is SGDLS, CDR2 YYNGEE, per germline. The CDR3, as DNA: TGTGCCAGCAGCCCGAGGGCTAATACCGGGGAGCTGTTTTTT. This translates into CASSPRANTGELFF.

The chain employs TRBV11-2 and TRBJ1-1; TRBD1 is a possible D gene (5 bases). This CDR3 contains 13 residues. The V end was cut by 5 bases, the J end by 4 bases, with 11 bases between. Germline V gene data show CDR1 as SGHAT and CDR2 as FQNNGV. The CDR3, as DNA: TGTGCCAGCAGCCTCGCAGGGCCCACTGAAGCTTTCTTT. Its translation: CASSLAGPTEAFF. The complete variable domain, with remaining parts taken from reference TRBV11-2 and TRBJ1-1, reads EAGVAQSPRYKIIEKRQSVAFWCNPISGHATLYWYQQILGQGPKLLIQFQNNGVVDDSQLPKDRFSAERLKGVDSTLKIQPAKLEDSAVYLCASSLAGPTEAFFGQGTRLTVV.

The rearrangement links TRBV5-4 to TRBJ2-2; possible D gene TRBD2, 5 bases. CDR3 size: 15 residues. Germline V gene lookup returns CDR1 SGHNT and CDR2 YYREEE (reference sequence). Trimming left V 4 bases short and J 2 bases short, with 12 bases between. The CDR3 here is CASSPPEANTGELFF. As DNA, the CDR3 is TGTGCCAGCAGCCCCCCGGAGGCTAACACCGGGGAGCTGTTTTTT.

The chain carries TRBV6-5 and TRBJ1-2; 10 bases align to TRBD1. Trimming removed 7 bases from V and 5 bases from J; junction bases left unmatched: 7. Germline assignment: CDR1 MNHEY and CDR2 SVGAGI. The CDR3 spans 14 residues. CDR3 sequence reads: CASTLGTGEYGYTF. The CDR3 bases are TGTGCCAGCACTCTCGGGACAGGGGAGTATGGCTACACCTTC.

V and J are TRBV30 and TRBJ1-1; 8 bases are a match to TRBD1. The CDR3 is 12 amino acids. V shed 3 bases, J shed 9 bases, and the junction held 6 bases outside the gene matches. The germline gives CDR1 GTSNPN, CDR2 SVGIG (reference sequence). In DNA, the CDR3 is TGTGCCTGGAGGGGACAGGAGTTAAAAGCTTTCTTT. This codes for CAWRGQELKAFF. Combining the CDR3 with reference TRBV30 and TRBJ1-1 gives the whole variable domain SQTIHQWPATLVQPVGSPLSLECTVEGTSNPNLYWYRQAAGRGLQLLFYSVGIGQISSEVPQNLSASRPQDRQFILSSKKLLLSDSGFYLCAWRGQELKAFFGQGTRLTVV.

Here the CDR3 reads CSASTGTGGYEQYF. As DNA, the CDR3 is TGCAGTGCTAGTACCGGGACAGGGGGCTACGAGCAGTACTTC. This chain links TRBV20-1 with TRBJ2-7; 11 nucleotides agree with TRBD1. J lost 3 bases, V lost 3 bases, and 4 bases had no gene match. The CDR3 sequence is 14 residues long. Germline loops: CDR1 DFQATT, CDR2 SNEGSKA (reference sequence).

The rearrangement links TRBV7-2 to TRBJ2-1; TRBD2 matches 15 bases. Germline V CDR1 and CDR2: SGHTA, FQGNSA. The ends lost 5 bases at V and 13 bases at J; junction bases unmatched: 12. The CDR3 is made up of 16 amino acids. CDR3 in DNA: TGTGCCAGCAGCCGTCGAGGACTAGCGGGAGGGGGGAGCCAGTTCTTC. Translated: CASSRRGLAGGGSQFF.

The V gene is TRBV28, the J gene TRBJ1-4, with D unresolved. The CDR3 is made up of 12 amino acids. V lost 8 bases and J lost 11, with 15 bases in between. CDR1 MDHEN and CDR2 SYDVKM come from the germline V gene. CDR3 loop: CASPPRGKKLFF. As DNA, the CDR3 is TGTGCCAGCCCACCCCGGGGAAAGAAACTGTTTTTT.

The gene calls are TRBV6-6 and TRBJ2-7, with TRBD1 as a possible D gene (6 bases). The V gene's germline CDR1 is MNHNY and CDR2 SVGAGI (reference sequence). Trimming left V 7 bases short and J 3 bases short, with 13 bases between. The CDR3 sequence is 13 residues long. CDR3 in DNA: TGTGCCAGCATCGCATCACAGGGCTACGAGCAGTACTTC. Its translation is CASIASQGYEQYF.

V usage is TRBV4-3 and J usage is TRBJ2-7; 12 bases map to TRBD2. The junction had 4 bases not matched to a gene; V was cut back by 3 bases and J by 4 bases. This CDR3 region has 15 residues. In germline, CDR1 is LGHNA, CDR2 YSLEER. CDR3 nucleotide sequence: TGCGCCAGCAGCCAGCGACTAGCGGGAGCTTACGAGCAGTACTTC. It yields the protein CASSQRLAGAYEQYF.

This sequence joins TRBV13 and TRBJ2-1, with D uncertain. The V gene lost 5 bases and the J gene lost 4 bases, with 6 bases spanning the gap. Germline-derived CDR1 and CDR2 are PRHDT and FYEKMQ (reference sequence). The CDR3 runs to 12 residues. The CDR3 nucleotides read TGTGCCAGCAGCCCCAGATACAATGAGCAGTTCTTC. This codes for CASSPRYNEQFF.

The chain is built from TRBV28 and TRBJ1-2; the D is unclear. The germline V gene has CDR1 MDHEN and CDR2 SYDVKM. V dropped 3 bases and J dropped 5 bases, with 7 bases sitting between them. The CDR3 is made up of 12 amino acids. The CDR3 region is CASSFRGYGYTF. The CDR3 bases are TGTGCCAGCAGTTTCCGAGGGTATGGCTACACCTTC.

The chain recombines TRBV6-5 with TRBJ1-1; 12 bases match TRBD1. CDR3 length equals 15 residues. Germline-derived CDR1 and CDR2 are MNHEY and SVGAGI. The J segment lost 4 bases and the V segment lost 7 bases, leaving 7 bases of the junction unmatched. The CDR3 spells CASIWDRGRATEAFF. CDR3 nucleotides: TGTGCCAGCATATGGGACAGGGGGCGCGCCACTGAAGCTTTCTTT.

This chain joins TRBV2 and TRBJ2-2; D may be TRBD2 (6 bases). Trimming left V 6 bases short and J 4 bases short, with 15 bases between. Germline loops: CDR1 SNHLY, CDR2 FYNNEI. The CDR3 is 15 residues long. The CDR3 coding sequence is TGTGCCAGCAGCTTAGCCGGGAGTGGCACCGGGGAGCTGTTTTTT. It translates to CASSLAGSGTGELFF. The full variable domain, completed using reference TRBV2 and TRBJ2-2, is EPEVTQTPSHQVTQMGQEVILRCVPISNHLYFYWYRQILGQKVEFLVSFYNNEISEKSEIFDDQFSVERPDGSNFTLKIRSTKLEDSAMYFCASSLAGSGTGELFFGEGSRLTVL.

This rearrangement joins TRBV19 to TRBJ2-3, with 12 bases matching TRBD2. The CDR3 is made up of 17 amino acids. Trimming cost V 4 bases and J 2 bases; bases outside gene matches: 7. Germline CDR1 is LNHDA and CDR2 is SQIVND (reference sequence). CDR3: CASSKLAGGVLTDTQYF. The CDR3 DNA follows: TGTGCCAGTAGTAAACTAGCGGGAGGCGTACTCACAGATACGCAGTATTTT.

The V call is TRBV7-9, the J call TRBJ1-4; TRBD1 is a possible D gene (5 bases). V was pared by 1 base and J by 3 bases, with 9 bases between. Looked up from germline, CDR1 is SEHNR and CDR2 is FQNEAQ (reference sequence). The length of the CDR3 is 15 residues. The CDR3 sequence is CASSLGDSPNEKLFF. In nucleotides, the CDR3 is TGTGCCAGCAGCTTAGGAGACAGTCCTAATGAAAAACTGTTTTTT.

The CDR3 region is CASSLLAETQYF. In DNA form, the CDR3 reads TGTGCCAGCAGCTTACTGGCAGAGACCCAGTACTTC. V usage is TRBV7-2 and J usage is TRBJ2-5; no definite D call. The germline V and J ends were trimmed by 2 bases and 4 bases, with 5 bases remaining between them. The CDR3 covers 12 residues. Looked up from germline, CDR1 is SGHTA and CDR2 is FQGNSA.

The chain couples TRBV7-6 to TRBJ1-2; TRBD1 aligns across 8 bases. Trimming at V came to 5 bases and at J to 7 bases, leaving 6 bases not matched to a gene. In germline, CDR1 is SGHVS, CDR2 FNYEAQ. The CDR3 consists of 13 residues. The CDR3 is CASSATGTGGYTF. The CDR3 DNA sequence: TGTGCCAGCAGCGCAACAGGGACAGGTGGCTACACCTTC. Full variable domain (rest looked up from reference TRBV7-6 and TRBJ1-2): GAGVSQSPRYKVTKRGQDVALRCDPISGHVSLYWYRQALGQGPEFLTYFNYEAQQDKSGLPNDRFSAERPEGSISTLTIQRTEQRDSAMYRCASSATGTGGYTFGSGTRLTVV.

The rearrangement uses TRBV28 and TRBJ1-2; possibly TRBD1 for D (5 bases). Germline assignment: CDR1 MDHEN and CDR2 SYDVKM. The CDR3 is 14 amino acids. Trimming shortened V by 2 bases and J by 3 bases, and 10 bases separated the two germline ends. The chain's CDR3 is CASSLPGDHYGYTF. CDR3 DNA: TGTGCCAGCAGTTTACCGGGGGATCACTATGGCTACACCTTC.

This clone was seen more than once but under ten times. The CDR3 sequence is CASSSETTRLQYF. CDR3 bases: TGTGCCAGCAGTTCAGAGACTACCCGCCTTCAGTACTTC. V usage is TRBV28 and J usage is TRBJ2-5, with a weak D call TRBD2 (5 bases). The CDR3 consists of 13 residues. Looked up from germline, CDR1 is MDHEN and CDR2 is SYDVKM. V dropped 4 bases and J dropped 11 bases, with 17 bases sitting between them.

CDR3 in DNA: TGCAGCTCGGGGACAGGGCCTGAAGCTTTCTTT. Translation: CSSGTGPEAFF. J is TRBJ1-1 and V is TRBV29-1; TRBD1 matches 9 bases. CDR1 and CDR2 (germline): SQVTM, ANQGSEA. With V trimmed by 8 bases and J by 6 bases, 4 bases remained unmatched. The CDR3 has 11 amino acids.

The V gene is TRBV7-3, the J gene TRBJ2-1; TRBD2 matches at 9 bases. The CDR3 extends over 14 amino acids. Germline V lookup: CDR1 SGHTA, CDR2 FQGTGA. Trimming cost V 5 bases and J 4 bases; bases outside gene matches: 3. The CDR3: CASSLAGPYNEQFF. The CDR3 DNA sequence: TGTGCCAGCAGCCTAGCGGGACCTTACAATGAGCAGTTCTTC.

The chain combines TRBV19 with TRBJ2-5; 7 positions match TRBD2. Losses at the gene ends were 0 bases for V and 4 bases for J; bases not matched to a gene: 2. Germline CDR1 is LNHDA and CDR2 is SQIVND (reference sequence). The CDR3 runs 14 residues. CDR3 amino acids: CASSIEGGRETQYF. The CDR3, as DNA: TGTGCCAGTAGTATAGAGGGAGGGAGAGAGACCCAGTACTTC.

The chain joins TRBV6-2 or TRBV6-3 to TRBJ2-7, with D possibly being TRBD2 (6 bases). The CDR3 is made up of 14 amino acids. CDR1 and CDR2 from the germline V gene are MNHEY and SVGEGT. The V end lost 6 bases, the J end lost 7 bases, and 19 bases lay between the germline ends. The CDR3 DNA is TGTGCCAGCAGCCCGGACGGACGAGGGAGGGAGCAGTACTTC. As protein: CASSPDGRGREQYF.

The chain couples TRBV20-1 to TRBJ1-2; D is perhaps TRBD1 (5 bases). The CDR3 spans 11 residues. Germline V gene sequence: CDR1 DFQATT, CDR2 SNEGSKA (reference sequence). CDR3 sequence reads: CSHAPGDGYTF. The CDR3 DNA reads TGCAGCCATGCCCCGGGGGATGGCTACACCTTC.

The chain uses TRBV7-2 and TRBJ1-2, with 8 bases aligning to TRBD1. The CDR3 covers 14 residues. V trimming: 1 base; J trimming: 8 bases; junction bases outside the gene matches: 6. Germline-derived CDR1 and CDR2 are SGHTA and FQGNSA. The CDR3 nucleotides are TGTGCCAGCAGCTTAGGGACAGGGTTTCAGGGCTACACCTTC. It codes for CASSLGTGFQGYTF.